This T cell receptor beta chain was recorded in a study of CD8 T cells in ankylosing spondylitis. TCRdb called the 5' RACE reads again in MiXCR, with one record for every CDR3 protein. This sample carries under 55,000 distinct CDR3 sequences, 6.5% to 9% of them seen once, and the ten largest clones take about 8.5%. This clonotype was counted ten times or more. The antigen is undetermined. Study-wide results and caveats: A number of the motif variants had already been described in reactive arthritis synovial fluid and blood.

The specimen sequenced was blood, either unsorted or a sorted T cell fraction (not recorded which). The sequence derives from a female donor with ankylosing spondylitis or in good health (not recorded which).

CDR3 protein: CSVEVSGGAGYTF. Written as DNA, the CDR3 is TGCAGCGTTGAAGTGTCAGGGGGCGCTGGCTACACCTTC. The rearrangement joins TRBV29-1 to TRBJ1-2, with 8 bases matching TRBD1. With V trimmed by 1 base and J by 7 bases, 5 bases remained unmatched. The CDR3 has 13 amino acids. CDR1 SQVTM and CDR2 ANQGSEA come from the germline V gene.